A single sample is the source of the 11 T cell receptor beta chains below, sequenced in a study of neoadjuvant anti-PD-1 for oral cavity cancer. Indicated time point: after neoadjuvant nivolumab, at surgical resection. Assay: immunoSEQ multiplex PCR; the TCRdb copy retains only in-frame clones and omits some. This sample carries tens of thousands of clones, about 26% of them seen once, and the ten largest clones take around 15%. Sequenced here: tumor tissue, sampled after nivolumab (anti-PD-1) treatment. The receptors come from a person between 40 and 85 years old with oral cavity squamous cell carcinoma.

This clone was counted only a few times. The chain is built from TRBV6-1 and TRBJ1-4; D unresolved. With 3 bases removed from V and 7 bases from J, the gap between germline ends came to 6 bases. CDR3 size: 12 residues. Germline V gene data show CDR1 as MNHNS and CDR2 as SASEGT. CDR3 residues: CASSETTEKLFF. CDR3 DNA: TGTGCCAGCAGTGAGACCACTGAAAAACTGTTTTTT.

The CDR3 protein is CASSLMVDTQYF. DNA of the CDR3: TGTGCCAGCAGCTTAATGGTCGATACGCAGTATTTT. The V gene is TRBV7-9, the J gene TRBJ2-3; no definite D call. V was trimmed by 2 bases and J by 6 bases, leaving 6 bases between them. There are 12 residues in the CDR3. Germline values: CDR1 SEHNR, CDR2 FQNEAQ (reference sequence).

V gene TRBV11-1 combines with J gene TRBJ2-1; D gene unclear. Trimming shortened V by 2 bases and J by 5 bases, and 7 bases separated the two germline ends. From germline, CDR1 is SGHAT and CDR2 FQDESV (reference sequence). The CDR3 has 13 residues. The DNA of the CDR3 is TGTGCCAGCAGCTTATGGCAGGACAATGAGCAGTTCTTC. It is translated as CASSLWQDNEQFF.

The sample holds a few counts of this clone. This chain connects TRBV7-9 to TRBJ1-2; TRBD1 agrees at 9 bases. Germline CDR1 SEHNR, CDR2 FQNEAQ (reference sequence). J lost 4 bases, V lost 7 bases, and 10 bases had no gene match. The CDR3 consists of 15 residues. The CDR3 nucleotides read TGTGCCAGCACAGGTGGGGACAGGGTCGCCTATGGCTACACCTTC. It yields the protein CASTGGDRVAYGYTF.

The chain couples TRBV29-1 to TRBJ2-7, with D possibly matching TRBD1 (6 bases). The CDR3 runs 12 residues. The V end lost 5 bases, the J end lost 0 bases, and 8 bases lay between the germline ends. CDR1 and CDR2 (germline): SQVTM, ANQGSEA. The CDR3 DNA reads as TGCAGCGTTAGGGGGATCTCCTACGAGCAGTACTTC. Its translation: CSVRGISYEQYF.

This clone was counted only a few times. This chain uses TRBV5-1 with TRBJ1-2; D call uncertain. The germline V gene has CDR1 SGHRS and CDR2 YFSETQ. The CDR3 consists of 15 residues. V dropped 5 bases and J dropped 2 bases, with 16 bases sitting between them. CDR3 amino acids: CASRTYHQNNYGYTF. The CDR3 DNA reads as TGCGCCAGCAGGACATATCATCAGAACAACTATGGCTACACCTTC.

This clone was detected ten times or more. The chain has TRBV29-1 and TRBJ1-2; D is unclear. This CDR3 contains 11 residues. Trimming stripped 6 bases from V and 4 bases from J, with 9 bases between. The V gene's germline CDR1 is SQVTM and CDR2 ANQGSEA. CDR3 amino acids: CSVNIGYGYTF. The CDR3 DNA reads as TGCAGCGTAAACATTGGCTATGGCTACACCTTC.

This clone turned up a few times. This chain links TRBV4-2 with TRBJ1-1, with TRBD1 matching 7 bases. The germline V gene has CDR1 LGHNA and CDR2 YNFKEQ. The CDR3 covers 13 residues. The V and J ends lost 3 bases and 5 bases, in that order; junction bases with no gene match: 3. The CDR3 here is CASSHRQGTEAFF. CDR3 sequence (DNA): TGTGCCAGCAGCCACCGACAGGGAACTGAAGCTTTCTTT.

This clone was counted a few times. V gene TRBV7-9 combines with J gene TRBJ1-2; no firm D call. V lost 0 bases to trimming and J lost 4 bases, with 9 bases between them. Germline CDR1 and CDR2: SEHNR and FQNEAQ (reference sequence). The CDR3 runs 14 residues. CDR3 sequence reads: CASSLAGRSYGYTF. The CDR3 nucleotides read TGTGCCAGCAGCTTAGCCGGCAGGTCCTATGGCTACACCTTC. Full variable domain (outside the CDR3, taken from reference TRBV7-9 and TRBJ1-2): DTGVSQNPRHKITKRGQNVTFRCDPISEHNRLYWYRQTLGQGPEFLTYFQNEAQLEKSRLLSDRFSAERPKGSFSTLEIQRTEQGDSAMYLCASSLAGRSYGYTFGSGTRLTVV.

V is TRBV6-6 and J is TRBJ2-2, with 7 bases matching TRBD2. V lost 0 bases to trimming and J lost 8 bases; unmatched junction nucleotides: 6. CDR1 and CDR2 from the germline V gene are MNHNY and SVGAGI (reference sequence). The CDR3 contains 15 residues. This CDR3 reads CASSYSYGGIGELFF. Written as DNA, the CDR3 is TGTGCCAGCAGTTACTCCTACGGGGGGATTGGGGAGCTGTTTTTT.

This clone was recorded a few times. CDR3 DNA: TGTGCCTGGAGCGAATATATAGACAGGCCTGAAGCTTTCTTT. Translation: CAWSEYIDRPEAFF. The gene calls are TRBV30 and TRBJ1-1; D may be TRBD1 (6 bases). Trimming shortened V by 3 bases and J by 6 bases, and 17 bases separated the two germline ends. Germline V gene sequence: CDR1 GTSNPN, CDR2 SVGIG (reference sequence). This CDR3 comprises 14 residues.